This TCR beta chain was recorded in a study of T-cell reconstitution after alpha-beta-depleted transplantation in children. TCRbeta library construction was performed incorporating unique molecular identifiers. TCRdb called the PCR reads again in MiXCR, with one record for every CDR3 protein. Of roughly 500,000 distinct CDR3 sequences listed, around 20% are singletons. Germline CDR1 SGHVS, CDR2 FQNEAQ. The CDR3 runs 17 residues. The V end lost 7 bases, the J end lost 0 bases, and 21 bases lay between the germline ends. The receptor comes from a human donor who donated a stem cell graft to a child with acute lymphoblastic leukemia. The sample was PBMCs from the stem cell graft donor, taken from the stem cell graft. V is TRBV7-8 and J is TRBJ2-5; D may match TRBD1 or TRBD2 (5 bases each). The CDR3 protein is CASNSKFGAGHQETQYF. CDR3 nucleotide sequence: TGTGCCAGCAACTCGAAATTTGGGGCGGGCCACCAAGAGACCCAGTACTTC.